This paragraph covers one TCR beta chain sequence. Antigen unknown. These data originate in a study of neoadjuvant anti-PD-1 for oral cavity cancer. Across the study: Nivolumab at 3 mg/kg was mostly given biweekly, three to four doses, pre-surgery. Study results and limitations: Higher pretreatment Treg/Th17 ratios tracked higher pretreatment blood clonality. Expansion of preexisting intratumoral clones was suggested to aid response.

Tumor libraries mostly used roughly 5.2 ug genomic DNA, two replicates each. Data came from immunoSEQ multiplex PCR; TCRdb stores just in-frame clones and leaves some out. This sample has 9,500 to 15,000 clones, with 60% to 80% found just once. This TCR came from a person aged 35-79 years with oral cavity squamous cell carcinoma. The donor label of this sample is uncertain. The sequenced sample was tumor tissue, obtained before nivolumab (anti-PD-1) treatment.

As DNA, the CDR3 is TGTGCCAGCTCTCCCGGACTAGCGGGAGGTTACAATGAGCAGTTCTTC. Translating gives CASSPGLAGGYNEQFF. The chain has TRBV18 and TRBJ2-1, with 14 nucleotides matching TRBD2. CDR1 and CDR2 (germline): KGHSH, LQKENI. CDR3 length: 16 amino acids. The trim removed 6 bases at V and 4 bases at J, leaving 5 bases unmatched.